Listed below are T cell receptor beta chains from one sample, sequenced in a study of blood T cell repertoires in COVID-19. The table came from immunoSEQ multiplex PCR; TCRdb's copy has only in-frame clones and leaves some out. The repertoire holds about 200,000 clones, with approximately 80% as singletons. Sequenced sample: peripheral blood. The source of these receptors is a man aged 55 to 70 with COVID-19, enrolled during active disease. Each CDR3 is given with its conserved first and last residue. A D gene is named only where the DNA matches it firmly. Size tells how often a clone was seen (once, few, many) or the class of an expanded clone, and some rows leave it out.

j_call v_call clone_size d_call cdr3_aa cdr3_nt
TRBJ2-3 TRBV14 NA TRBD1 CASSSRRGTGVPDTQYF TGTGCCAGCAGCTCAAGGAGAGGGACAGGGGTCCCAGATACGCAGTATTTT
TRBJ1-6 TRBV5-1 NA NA CASSVGQNYSPLHF TGCGCCAGCAGCGTGGGACAAAACTATTCACCCCTCCACTTT
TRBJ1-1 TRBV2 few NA CARSTELNTEAFF TGTGCCAGATCGACAGAATTGAACACTGAAGCTTTCTTT
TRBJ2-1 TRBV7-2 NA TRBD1 CASSLWTGDNEQFF TGTGCCAGCAGCCTTTGGACAGGGGACAATGAGCAGTTCTTC
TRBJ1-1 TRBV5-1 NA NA CASSFSREGTEAFF TGCGCCAGCAGCTTTTCCAGGGAGGGGACTGAAGCTTTCTTT
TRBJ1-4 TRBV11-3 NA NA CASSLPPRELEKLFF TGTGCCAGCAGCTTACCCCCCAGGGAACTCGAAAAACTGTTTTTT
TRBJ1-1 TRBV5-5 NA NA CASSLSGDTNTEAFF TGTGCCAGCAGCTTGTCAGGGGATACGAACACTGAAGCTTTCTTT
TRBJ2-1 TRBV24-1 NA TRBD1 CATSDSSGDRVNEQFF TGTGCCACCAGTGATTCGAGTGGAGACAGGGTAAATGAGCAGTTCTTC
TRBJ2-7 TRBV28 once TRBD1 CASKRTGVFEQYF TGTGCCAGCAAGAGGACAGGGGTATTCGAGCAGTACTTC
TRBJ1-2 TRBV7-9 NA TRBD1 CASSTGTALYGYTF TGTGCCAGCAGCACCGGGACAGCACTCTATGGCTACACCTTC
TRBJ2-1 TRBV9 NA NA CASSPQGGNEQFF TGTGCCAGCAGCCCCCAGGGAGGAAATGAGCAGTTCTTC
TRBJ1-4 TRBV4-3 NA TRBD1 CASSRDRTNEKLFF TGCGCCAGCAGTCGGGACAGAACTAATGAAAAACTGTTTTTT
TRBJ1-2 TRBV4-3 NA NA CASSQGAGGYTF TGCGCCAGCAGCCAGGGAGCAGGAGGCTACACCTTC
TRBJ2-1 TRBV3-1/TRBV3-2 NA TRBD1 CASSPFGQGGNEQFF TGTGCCAGCAGCCCCTTCGGACAGGGGGGCAATGAGCAGTTCTTC
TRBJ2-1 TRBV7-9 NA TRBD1 CASSWDRGVDEQFF TGTGCCAGCAGCTGGGACAGGGGAGTGGATGAGCAGTTCTTC
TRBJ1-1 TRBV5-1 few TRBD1 CASSSGQGYTEAFF TGCGCCAGCAGTTCAGGACAGGGGTACACTGAAGCTTTCTTT
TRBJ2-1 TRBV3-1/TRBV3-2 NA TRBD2 CASSLMTSGRTHEQFF TGTGCCAGCAGCCTCATGACTAGCGGGAGAACCCATGAGCAGTTCTTC
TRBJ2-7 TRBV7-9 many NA CASSSFYEQYF TGTGCCAGCAGCTCCTTCTACGAGCAGTACTTC
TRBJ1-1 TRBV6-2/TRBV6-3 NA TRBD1 CASSFTGTEVSSTEAFF TGTGCCAGCAGTTTTACCGGGACAGAGGTGTCGAGCACTGAAGCTTTCTTT
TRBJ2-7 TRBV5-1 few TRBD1 CASSLAGQGNEQYF TGCGCCAGCAGCTTGGCCGGACAGGGCAACGAGCAGTACTTC
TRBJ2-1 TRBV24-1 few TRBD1 CATSDRTGTGVDNEQFF TGTGCCACCAGTGATCGTACCGGGACAGGGGTCGACAATGAGCAGTTCTTC
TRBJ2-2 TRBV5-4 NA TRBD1 CAGSIQGGTGELFF TGTGCCGGCAGCATACAGGGGGGCACCGGGGAGCTGTTTTTT
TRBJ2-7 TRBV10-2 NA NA CASYDGGIGYEQYF TGCGCCAGCTACGACGGGGGAATCGGTTACGAGCAGTACTTC
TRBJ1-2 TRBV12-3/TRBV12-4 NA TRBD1 CASRDRANYGYTF TGTGCCAGCAGGGACAGGGCTAACTATGGCTACACCTTC
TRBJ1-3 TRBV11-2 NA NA CASSPDRIPGNTIYF TGTGCCAGCAGCCCGGACAGAATCCCTGGAAACACCATATATTTT
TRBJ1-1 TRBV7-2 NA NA CASSLNPGQITEAFF TGTGCCAGCAGCTTAAATCCAGGACAGATCACTGAAGCTTTCTTT
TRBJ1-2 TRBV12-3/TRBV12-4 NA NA CASSPQGLYGYTF TGTGCCAGCAGTCCTCAGGGTTTATATGGCTACACCTTC